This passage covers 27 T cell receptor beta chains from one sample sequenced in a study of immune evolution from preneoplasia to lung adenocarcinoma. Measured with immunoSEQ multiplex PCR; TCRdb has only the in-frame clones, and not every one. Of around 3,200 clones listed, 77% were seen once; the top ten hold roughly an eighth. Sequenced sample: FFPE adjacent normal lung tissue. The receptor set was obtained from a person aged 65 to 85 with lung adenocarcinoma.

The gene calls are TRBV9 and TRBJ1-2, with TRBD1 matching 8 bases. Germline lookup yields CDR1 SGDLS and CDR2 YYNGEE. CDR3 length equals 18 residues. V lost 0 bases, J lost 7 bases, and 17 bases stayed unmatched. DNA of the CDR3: TGTGCCAGCAGCGTAGACGTGGGACAGGACGGGCCGAGGGGTGGCTACACCTTC. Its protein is CASSVDVGQDGPRGGYTF.

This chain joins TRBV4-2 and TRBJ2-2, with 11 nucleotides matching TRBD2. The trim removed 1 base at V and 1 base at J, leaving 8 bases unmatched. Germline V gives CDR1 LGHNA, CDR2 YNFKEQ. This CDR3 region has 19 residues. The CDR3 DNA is TGTGCCAGCAGCCAAGGAGAGGCTAGCGGGAGGTTGAACACCGGGGAGCTGTTTTTT. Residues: CASSQGEASGRLNTGELFF.

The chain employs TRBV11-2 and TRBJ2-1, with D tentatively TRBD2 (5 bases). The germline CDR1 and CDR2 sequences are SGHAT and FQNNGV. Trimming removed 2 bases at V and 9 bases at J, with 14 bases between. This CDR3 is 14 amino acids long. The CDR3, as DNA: TGTGCCAGCAGCTTATGGGTTTCAGGAGGTGAGCAGTTCTTC. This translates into CASSLWVSGGEQFF.

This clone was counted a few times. The chain's CDR3 is CATSREEGDGYTF. DNA for the CDR3: TGTGCCACCAGCAGAGAGGAGGGGGATGGCTACACCTTC. The rearrangement joins TRBV15 to TRBJ1-2, with a tentative D call TRBD1 (6 bases). CDR3 length equals 13 residues. Between the trimmed V and J ends, which lost 0 bases and 6 bases, there was a span of 8 bases. Per the germline V gene, CDR1 is LNHNV and CDR2 is YYDKDF (reference sequence). Full variable domain (remainder filled in from reference TRBV15 and TRBJ1-2): DAMVIQNPRYQVTQFGKPVTLSCSQTLNHNVMYWYQQKSSQAPKLLFHYYDKDFNNEADTPDNFQSRRPNTSFCFLDIRSPGLGDTAMYLCATSREEGDGYTFGSGTRLTVV.

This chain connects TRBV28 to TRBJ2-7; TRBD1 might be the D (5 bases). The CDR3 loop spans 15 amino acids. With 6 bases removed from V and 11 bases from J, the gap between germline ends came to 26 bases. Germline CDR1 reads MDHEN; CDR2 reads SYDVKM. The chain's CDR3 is CASRDGAPAYLKEYF. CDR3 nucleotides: TGTGCCAGCAGAGATGGGGCCCCGGCTTATCTAAAGGAGTACTTC. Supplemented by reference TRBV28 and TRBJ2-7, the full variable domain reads DVKVTQSSRYLVKRTGEKVFLECVQDMDHENMFWYRQDPGLGLRLIYFSYDVKMKEKGDIPEGYSVSREKKERFSLILESASTNQTSMYLCASRDGAPAYLKEYFGPGTRLTVT.

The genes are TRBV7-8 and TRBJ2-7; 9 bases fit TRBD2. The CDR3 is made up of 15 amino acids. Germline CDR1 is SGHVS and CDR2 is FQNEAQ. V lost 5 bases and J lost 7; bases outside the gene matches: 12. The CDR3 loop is CASSVAEGLAGEQYF. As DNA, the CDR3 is TGTGCCAGCAGCGTCGCCGAGGGACTAGCTGGGGAGCAGTACTTC.

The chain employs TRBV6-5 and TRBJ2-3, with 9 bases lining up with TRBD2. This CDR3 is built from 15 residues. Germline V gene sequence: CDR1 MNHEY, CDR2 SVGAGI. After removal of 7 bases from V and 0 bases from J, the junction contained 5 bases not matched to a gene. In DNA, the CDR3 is TGTGCCAGCACCCGGCTAGCGGGAAGCACAGATACGCAGTATTTT. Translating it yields CASTRLAGSTDTQYF.

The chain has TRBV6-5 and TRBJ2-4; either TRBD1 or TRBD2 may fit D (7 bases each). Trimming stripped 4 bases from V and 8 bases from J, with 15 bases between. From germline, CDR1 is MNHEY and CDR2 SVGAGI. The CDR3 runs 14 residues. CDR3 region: CASSSQGGGDIQYF. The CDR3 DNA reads TGTGCCAGCAGTTCGCAGGGGGGAGGGGACATTCAGTACTTC.

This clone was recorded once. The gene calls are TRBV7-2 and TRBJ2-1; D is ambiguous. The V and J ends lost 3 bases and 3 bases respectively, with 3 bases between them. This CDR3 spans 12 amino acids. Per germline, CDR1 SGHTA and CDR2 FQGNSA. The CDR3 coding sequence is TGTGCCAGCAGCTTGCGCTACAATGAGCAGTTCTTC. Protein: CASSLRYNEQFF.

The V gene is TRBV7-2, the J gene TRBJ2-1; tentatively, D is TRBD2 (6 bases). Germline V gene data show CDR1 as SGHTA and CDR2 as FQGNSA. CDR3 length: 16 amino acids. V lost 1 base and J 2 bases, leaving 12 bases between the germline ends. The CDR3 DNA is TGTGCCAGCAGCTTAGTTGCGGGGAATCCCTACAATGAGCAGTTCTTC. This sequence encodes CASSLVAGNPYNEQFF.

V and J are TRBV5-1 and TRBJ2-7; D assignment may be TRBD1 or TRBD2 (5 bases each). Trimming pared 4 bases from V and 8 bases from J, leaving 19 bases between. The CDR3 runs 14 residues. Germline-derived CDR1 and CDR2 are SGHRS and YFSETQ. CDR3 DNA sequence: TGCGCCAGCAGCACCTCCGGGACGGCTGATAAGCAGTACTTC. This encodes CASSTSGTADKQYF.

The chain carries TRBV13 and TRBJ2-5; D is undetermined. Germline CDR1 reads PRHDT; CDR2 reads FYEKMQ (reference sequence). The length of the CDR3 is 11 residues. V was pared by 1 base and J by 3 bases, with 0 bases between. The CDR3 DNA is TGTGCCAGCAGCTTAGAAGAGACCCAGTACTTC. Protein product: CASSLEETQYF. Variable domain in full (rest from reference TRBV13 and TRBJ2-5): AAGVIQSPRHLIKEKRETATLKCYPIPRHDTVYWYQQGPGQDPQFLISFYEKMQSDKGSIPDRFSAQQFSDYHSELNMSSLELGDSALYFCASSLEETQYFGPGTRLLVL.

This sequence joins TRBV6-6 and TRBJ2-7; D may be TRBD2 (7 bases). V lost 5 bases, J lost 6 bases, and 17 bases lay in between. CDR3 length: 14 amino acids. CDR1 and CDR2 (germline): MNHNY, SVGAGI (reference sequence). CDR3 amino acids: CASSRPGGQGEQYF. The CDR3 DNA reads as TGTGCCAGCAGTCGCCCCGGGGGGCAGGGCGAGCAGTACTTC.

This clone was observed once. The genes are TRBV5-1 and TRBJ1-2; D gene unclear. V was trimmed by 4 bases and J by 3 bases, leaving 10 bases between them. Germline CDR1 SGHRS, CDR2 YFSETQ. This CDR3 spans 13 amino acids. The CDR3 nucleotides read TGCGCCAGCAGCCAGAAGATTGACTATGGCTACACCTTC. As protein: CASSQKIDYGYTF. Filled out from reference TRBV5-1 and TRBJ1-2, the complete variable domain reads KAGVTQTPRYLIKTRGQQVTLSCSPISGHRSVSWYQQTPGQGLQFLFEYFSETQRNKGNFPGRFSGRQFSNSRSEMNVSTLELGDSALYLCASSQKIDYGYTFGSGTRLTVV.

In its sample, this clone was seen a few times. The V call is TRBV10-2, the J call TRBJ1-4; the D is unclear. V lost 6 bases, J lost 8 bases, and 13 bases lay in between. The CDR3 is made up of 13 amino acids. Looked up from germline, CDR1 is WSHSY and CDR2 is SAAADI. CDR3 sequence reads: CASRPGAGEKLFF. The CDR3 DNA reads TGCGCCAGCAGACCGGGCGCGGGAGAAAAACTGTTTTTT.

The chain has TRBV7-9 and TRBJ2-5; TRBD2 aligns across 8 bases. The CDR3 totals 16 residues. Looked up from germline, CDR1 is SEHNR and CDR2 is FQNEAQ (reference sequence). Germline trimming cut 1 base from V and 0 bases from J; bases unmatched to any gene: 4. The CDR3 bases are TGTGCCAGCAGCTTAGGGCGCGGGGGGAACCAAGAGACCCAGTACTTC. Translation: CASSLGRGGNQETQYF.

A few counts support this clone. For the CDR3, the DNA is TGTGCCAGCTCACCAGCCACCTACGAGCAGTACTTC. Translation: CASSPATYEQYF. The chain joins TRBV18 to TRBJ2-7; D remains unclear. This CDR3 region has 12 residues. The germline V gene has CDR1 KGHSH and CDR2 LQKENI. Trimming removed 2 bases from V and 2 bases from J, with 4 bases in between.

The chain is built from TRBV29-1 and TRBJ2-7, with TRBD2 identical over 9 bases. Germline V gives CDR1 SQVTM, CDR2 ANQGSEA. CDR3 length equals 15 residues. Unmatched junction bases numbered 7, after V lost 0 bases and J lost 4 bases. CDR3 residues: CSVEEFLAGSYEQYF. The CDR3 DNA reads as TGCAGCGTTGAAGAGTTCCTAGCGGGATCTTACGAGCAGTACTTC.

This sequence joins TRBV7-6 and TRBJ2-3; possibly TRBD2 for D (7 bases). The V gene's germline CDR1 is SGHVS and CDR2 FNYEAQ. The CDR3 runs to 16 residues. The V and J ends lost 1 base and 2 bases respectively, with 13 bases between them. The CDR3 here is CASSLDTGGLTDTQYF. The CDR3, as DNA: TGTGCCAGCAGCTTAGACACGGGGGGCCTCACAGATACGCAGTATTTT.

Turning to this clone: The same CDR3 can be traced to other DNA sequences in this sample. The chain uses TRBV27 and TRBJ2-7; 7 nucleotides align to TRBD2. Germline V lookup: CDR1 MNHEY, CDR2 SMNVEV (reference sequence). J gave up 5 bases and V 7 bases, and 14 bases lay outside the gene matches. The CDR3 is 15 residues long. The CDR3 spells CASTFSGLGNNEQYF. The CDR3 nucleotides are TGTGCCAGCACCTTTTCCGGACTAGGAAACAACGAGCAGTACTTC.

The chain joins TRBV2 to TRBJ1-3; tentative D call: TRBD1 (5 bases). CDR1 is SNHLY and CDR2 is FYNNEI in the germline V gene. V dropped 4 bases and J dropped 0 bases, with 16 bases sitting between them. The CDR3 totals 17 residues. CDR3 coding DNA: TGTGCCAGCAGTGTATCCGACAGCGAATACTCTGGAAACACCATATATTTT. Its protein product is CASSVSDSEYSGNTIYF.

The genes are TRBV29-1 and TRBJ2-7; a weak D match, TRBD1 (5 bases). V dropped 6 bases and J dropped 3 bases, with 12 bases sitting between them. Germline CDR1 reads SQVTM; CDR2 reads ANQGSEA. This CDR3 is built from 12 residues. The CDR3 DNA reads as TGCAGCGTCGGTACAGGATTCTACGAGCAGTACTTC. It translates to CSVGTGFYEQYF.

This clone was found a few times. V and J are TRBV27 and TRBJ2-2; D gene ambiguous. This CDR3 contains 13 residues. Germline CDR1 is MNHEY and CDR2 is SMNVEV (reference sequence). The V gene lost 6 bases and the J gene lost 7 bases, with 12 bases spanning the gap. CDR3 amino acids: CASRPANGGELFF. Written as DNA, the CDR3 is TGTGCCAGCAGGCCCGCCAACGGCGGGGAGCTGTTTTTT.

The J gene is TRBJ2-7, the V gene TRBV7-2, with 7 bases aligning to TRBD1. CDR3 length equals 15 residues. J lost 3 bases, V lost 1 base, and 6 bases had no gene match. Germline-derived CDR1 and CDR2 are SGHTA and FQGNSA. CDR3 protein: CASSLDETGRYEQYF. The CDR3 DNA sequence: TGTGCCAGCAGCTTAGATGAGACAGGGCGCTACGAGCAGTACTTC.

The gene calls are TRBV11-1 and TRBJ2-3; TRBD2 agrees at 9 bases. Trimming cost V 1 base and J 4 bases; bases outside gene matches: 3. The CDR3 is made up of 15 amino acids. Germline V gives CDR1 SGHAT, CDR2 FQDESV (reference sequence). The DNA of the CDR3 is TGTGCCAGCAGCTTAGTTGGGACTAGCTCAGATACGCAGTATTTT. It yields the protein CASSLVGTSSDTQYF.

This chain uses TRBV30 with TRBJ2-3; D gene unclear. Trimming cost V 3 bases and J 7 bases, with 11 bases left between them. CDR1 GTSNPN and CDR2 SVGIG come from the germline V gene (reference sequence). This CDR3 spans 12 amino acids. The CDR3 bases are TGTGCCTGGAGGGGTACAGCGAATACGCAGTATTTT. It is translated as CAWRGTANTQYF.

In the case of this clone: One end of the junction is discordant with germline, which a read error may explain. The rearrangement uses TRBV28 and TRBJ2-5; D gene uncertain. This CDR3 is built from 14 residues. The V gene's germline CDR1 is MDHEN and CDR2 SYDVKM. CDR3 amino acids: CASSPRRRREAQYF. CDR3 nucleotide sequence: TGTGCCAGCAGTCCTAGACGGAGAAGAGAGGCCCAGTACTTC. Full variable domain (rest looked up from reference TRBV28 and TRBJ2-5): DVKVTQSSRYLVKRTGEKVFLECVQDMDHENMFWYRQDPGLGLRLIYFSYDVKMKEKGDIPEGYSVSREKKERFSLILESASTNQTSMYLCASSPRRRREAQYFGPGTRLLVL.